The 6 T cell receptor beta chains given below trace back to one sample, sequenced in a study of neoadjuvant anti-PD-1 for oral cavity cancer. Data came from immunoSEQ multiplex PCR; TCRdb stores just in-frame clones and leaves some out. The sample carries about 14,000 clones, approximately 70% recorded once. Sequencing used PBMCs, obtained before nivolumab (anti-PD-1) treatment. Every receptor here comes from a person between 40 and 80 years old with oral cavity squamous cell carcinoma.

The chain has TRBV7-8 and TRBJ2-3, with TRBD2 identical over 14 bases. This CDR3 is built from 16 residues. V lost 0 bases and J lost 5; bases outside the gene matches: 1. In germline, CDR1 is SGHVS, CDR2 FQNEAQ. CDR3 in DNA: TGTGCCAGCAGCTTAGCGGGGACTAGCGGGAGAGATACGCAGTATTTT. Amino acids: CASSLAGTSGRDTQYF.

The rearrangement joins TRBV5-1 to TRBJ2-5, with D perhaps given as TRBD1 or TRBD2 (5 bases each). The CDR3 loop spans 14 amino acids. V lost 5 bases, J lost 4 bases, and 15 bases lay in between. In germline, CDR1 is SGHRS, CDR2 YFSETQ. The CDR3 here is CASSRQTRGETQYF. The DNA for the CDR3 is TGCGCCAGCAGTAGACAGACGAGGGGAGAGACCCAGTACTTC.

This chain links TRBV18 with TRBJ2-7; TRBD1 matches 7 bases. Per germline, CDR1 KGHSH and CDR2 LQKENI. V lost 2 bases, J lost 1 base, and 8 bases stayed unmatched. The CDR3 runs to 16 residues. The CDR3 sequence: CASSPNMAGGSYEQYF. The DNA for the CDR3 is TGTGCCAGCTCACCAAATATGGCAGGGGGATCCTACGAGCAGTACTTC.

The chain is built from TRBV29-1 and TRBJ2-1, with 10 bases that match TRBD2. Germline loops: CDR1 SQVTM, CDR2 ANQGSEA. CDR3 length equals 13 residues. After removal of 7 bases from V and 4 bases from J, the junction contained 4 bases not matched to a gene. The CDR3 nucleotides read TGCAGCGCCGGGACTAGCGATTACAATGAGCAGTTCTTC. Its protein product is CSAGTSDYNEQFF.

This chain joins TRBV27 and TRBJ1-2; a weak D match, TRBD1 (6 bases). The CDR3 runs to 13 residues. V lost 5 bases to trimming and J lost 2 bases, with 9 bases between them. Per the germline V gene, CDR1 is MNHEY and CDR2 is SMNVEV (reference sequence). The CDR3 nucleotides are TGTGCCAGCAGTCAAGGGGGAAACTATGGCTACACCTTC. It codes for CASSQGGNYGYTF.

CDR3 nucleotide sequence: TGTGCCAGCAGCTTATCTGGGAACGAGCAGTACTTC. Translated, it gives CASSLSGNEQYF. The chain recombines TRBV13 with TRBJ2-7, with D uncertain. Germline V gene data show CDR1 as PRHDT and CDR2 as FYEKMQ (reference sequence). This CDR3 is 12 amino acids long. Trimming left V 2 bases short and J 5 bases short, with 7 bases between.